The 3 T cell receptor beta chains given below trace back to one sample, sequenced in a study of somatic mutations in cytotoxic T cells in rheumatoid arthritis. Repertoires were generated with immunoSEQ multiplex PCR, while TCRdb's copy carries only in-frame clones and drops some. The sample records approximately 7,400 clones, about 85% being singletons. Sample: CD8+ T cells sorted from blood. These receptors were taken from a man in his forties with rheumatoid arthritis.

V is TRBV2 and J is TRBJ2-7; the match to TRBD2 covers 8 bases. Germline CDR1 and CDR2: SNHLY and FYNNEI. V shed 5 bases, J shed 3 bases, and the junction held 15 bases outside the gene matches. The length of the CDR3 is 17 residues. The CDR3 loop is CASSHPRAGGTVYEQYV. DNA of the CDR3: TGTGCCAGCAGTCACCCAAGGGCGGGGGGTACTGTCTACGAGCAGTACGTC.

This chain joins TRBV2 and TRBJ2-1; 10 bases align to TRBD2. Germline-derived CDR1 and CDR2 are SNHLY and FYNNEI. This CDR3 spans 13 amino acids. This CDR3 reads CATSGASYNEQFF. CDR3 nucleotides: TGTGCTACTAGCGGGGCATCCTACAATGAGCAGTTCTTC.

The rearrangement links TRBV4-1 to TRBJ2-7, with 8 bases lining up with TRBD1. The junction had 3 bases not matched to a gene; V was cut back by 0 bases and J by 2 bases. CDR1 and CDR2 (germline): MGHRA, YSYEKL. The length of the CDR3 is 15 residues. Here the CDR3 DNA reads TGCGCCAGCAGCCAAGAAACAGGGGGAGCCTACGAGCAGTACTTC. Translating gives CASSQETGGAYEQYF.